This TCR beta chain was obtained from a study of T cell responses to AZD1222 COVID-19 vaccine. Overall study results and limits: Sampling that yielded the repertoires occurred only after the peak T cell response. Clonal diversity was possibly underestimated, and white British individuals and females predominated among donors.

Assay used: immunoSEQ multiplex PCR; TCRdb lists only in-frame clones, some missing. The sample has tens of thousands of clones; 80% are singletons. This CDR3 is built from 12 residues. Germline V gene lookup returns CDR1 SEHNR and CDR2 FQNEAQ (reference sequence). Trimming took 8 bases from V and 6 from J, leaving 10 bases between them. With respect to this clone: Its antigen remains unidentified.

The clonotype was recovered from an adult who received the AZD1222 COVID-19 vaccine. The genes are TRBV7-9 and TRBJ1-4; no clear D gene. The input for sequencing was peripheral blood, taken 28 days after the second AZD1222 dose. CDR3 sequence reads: CASSSSYEKLFF. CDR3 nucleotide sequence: TGTGCCAGCTCCAGTTCCTATGAAAAACTGTTTTTT. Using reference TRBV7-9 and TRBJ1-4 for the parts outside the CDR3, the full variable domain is DTGVSQNPRHKITKRGQNVTFRCDPISEHNRLYWYRQTLGQGPEFLTYFQNEAQLEKSRLLSDRFSAERPKGSFSTLEIQRTEQGDSAMYLCASSSSYEKLFFGSGTQLSVL.